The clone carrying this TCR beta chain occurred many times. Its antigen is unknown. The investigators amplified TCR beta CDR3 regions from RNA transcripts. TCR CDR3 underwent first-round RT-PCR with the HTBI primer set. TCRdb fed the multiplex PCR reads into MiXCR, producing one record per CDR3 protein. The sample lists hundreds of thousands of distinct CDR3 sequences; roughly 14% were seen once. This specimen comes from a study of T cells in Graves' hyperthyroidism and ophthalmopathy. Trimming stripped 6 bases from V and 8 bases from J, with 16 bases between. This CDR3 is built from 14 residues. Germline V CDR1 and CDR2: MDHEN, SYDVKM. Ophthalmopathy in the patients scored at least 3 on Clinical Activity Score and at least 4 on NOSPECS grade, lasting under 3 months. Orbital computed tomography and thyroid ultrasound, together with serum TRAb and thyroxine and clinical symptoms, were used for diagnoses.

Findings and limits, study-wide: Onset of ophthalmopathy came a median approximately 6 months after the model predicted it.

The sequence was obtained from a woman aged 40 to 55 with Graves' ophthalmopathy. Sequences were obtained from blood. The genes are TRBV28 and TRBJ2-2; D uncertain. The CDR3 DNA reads TGTGCCAGCAGCATGGCCCGCACTGGGGGGGAGCTGTTTTTT. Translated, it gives CASSMARTGGELFF.